The 2 T cell receptor beta chains in this list originate from one sample, sequenced in a study of OX40 agonist ivuxolimab in advanced cancers. TCRdb's table, derived via immunoSEQ multiplex PCR, lists solely in-frame clones and lacks some. The sample yields 45,000 to 55,000 clones, roughly 84% seen once. The source was CD4+ or CD8+ T cells sorted from blood, collected in a trial of the OX40 agonist ivuxolimab. The receptors were gathered from an adult with an advanced solid tumor such as melanoma, head and neck, liver or kidney cancer.

The chain uses TRBV5-1 and TRBJ2-4; 8 nucleotides align to TRBD1. This CDR3 is 19 amino acids long. Germline loops: CDR1 SGHRS, CDR2 YFSETQ. J lost 0 bases, V lost 5 bases, and 16 bases had no gene match. The CDR3 reads CASSSDGTGGTLAKNIQYF. As DNA, the CDR3 is TGCGCCAGCAGTTCGGACGGGACAGGAGGAACTTTAGCCAAAAACATTCAGTACTTC.

V usage is TRBV28 and J usage is TRBJ2-5; TRBD2 matches 7 bases. CDR1 and CDR2 from the germline V gene are MDHEN and SYDVKM. J gave up 7 bases and V 3 bases, and 8 bases lay outside the gene matches. The CDR3 length is 14 residues. Written as DNA, the CDR3 is TGTGCCAGCAGTTTGAGCGGGACCTTTTGGACCCAGTACTTC. Protein sequence: CASSLSGTFWTQYF.